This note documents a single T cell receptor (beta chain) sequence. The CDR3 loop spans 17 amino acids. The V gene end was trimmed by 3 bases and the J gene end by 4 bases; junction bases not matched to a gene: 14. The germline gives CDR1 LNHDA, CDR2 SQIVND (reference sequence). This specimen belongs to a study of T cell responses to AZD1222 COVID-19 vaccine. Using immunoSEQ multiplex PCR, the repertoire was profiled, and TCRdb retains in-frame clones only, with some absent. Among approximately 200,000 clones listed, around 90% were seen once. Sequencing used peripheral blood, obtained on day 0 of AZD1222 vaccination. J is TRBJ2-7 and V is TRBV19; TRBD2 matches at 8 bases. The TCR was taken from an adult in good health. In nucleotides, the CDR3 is TGTGCCAGTAGTATCGGAGTAGCGGGGACCCGGAGTTACGAGCAGTACTTC. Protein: CASSIGVAGTRSYEQYF.